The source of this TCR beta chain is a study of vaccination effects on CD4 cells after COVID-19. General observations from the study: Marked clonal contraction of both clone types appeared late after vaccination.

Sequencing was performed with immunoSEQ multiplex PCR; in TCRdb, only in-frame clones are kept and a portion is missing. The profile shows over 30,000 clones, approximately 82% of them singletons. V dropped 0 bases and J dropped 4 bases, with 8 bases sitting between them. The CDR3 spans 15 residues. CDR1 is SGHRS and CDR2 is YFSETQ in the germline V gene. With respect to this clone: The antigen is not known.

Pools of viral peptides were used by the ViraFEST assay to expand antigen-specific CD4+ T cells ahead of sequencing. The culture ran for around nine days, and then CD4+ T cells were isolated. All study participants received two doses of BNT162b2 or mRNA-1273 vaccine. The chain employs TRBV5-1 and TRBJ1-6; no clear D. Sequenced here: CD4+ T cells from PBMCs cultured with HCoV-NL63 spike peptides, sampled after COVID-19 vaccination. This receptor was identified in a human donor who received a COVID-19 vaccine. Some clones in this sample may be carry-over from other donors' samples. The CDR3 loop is CASSLDLSYNSPLHF. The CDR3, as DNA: TGCGCCAGCAGCTTGGATCTCAGTTATAATTCACCCCTCCACTTT.